The clone carrying this TCR beta chain was seen a few times. As yet, its antigen is unknown. This entry is derived from a study of cytomegalovirus exposure and HLA in healthy donors. Unmatched junction bases numbered 2, after V lost 3 bases and J lost 4 bases. Per the germline V gene, CDR1 is SNHLY and CDR2 is FYNNEI. The CDR3 is 13 amino acids. The PCR ran on 60 Vbeta and 13 Jbeta primers. Sequencing used immunoSEQ multiplex PCR; TCRdb keeps in-frame clones, though not all of them. Among more than 95,000 clones listed, 10% to 15% were seen once. General study points: A previous analysis found most TCR beta V segments productive roughly 90% or roughly 30% of the time. Later on, an analysis found that several of the most significant clusters appeared to be linked to common viral pathogens, which included parvovirus B19. Altogether, more than 150 TCR beta chains were recorded as cytomegalovirus-associated.

V and J are TRBV2 and TRBJ1-2, with 7 bases that match TRBD1. The sequenced material came from PBMCs. This TCR was recovered from a middle-aged man in good health and CMV-seropositive. The CDR3 here is CASSEGTVYGYTF. Here the CDR3 DNA reads TGTGCCAGCAGTGAGGGGACAGTCTATGGCTACACCTTC.